The present T cell receptor (beta chain) was sequenced within a study of T cell responses to AZD1222 COVID-19 vaccine. Study-wide points: White British ancestry dominated among donors, who included more females, and clonal diversity was possibly underestimated. CD4 TCRs linked to vaccination spanned spike, dominating at 160-218 and 743-854. Reportedly, nearly half of unique spike TCRs recognized epitopes outside B.1.351/B.1.1.7 mutations. After the peak T cell response, and only then, were repertoires sampled.

Here immunoSEQ multiplex PCR was the method, and the copy in TCRdb shows in-frame clones only, minus some. The sample lists 65,000 to 75,000 clones, 70% to 90% occurring once. This clone was observed a single time. As yet, its antigen is unknown. The clonotype was recovered from an adult who received the MenACWY meningococcal vaccine as a control. The sample here was peripheral blood, taken 28 days after the second dose of the MenACWY control vaccine.

CDR3 residues: CAWGQGGYTF. DNA for the CDR3: TGTGCCTGGGGACAGGGAGGCTACACCTTC. V usage is TRBV30 and J usage is TRBJ1-2; TRBD1 agrees at 8 bases. The CDR3 consists of 10 residues. With 5 bases clipped from V and 8 bases from J, the junction kept 1 base outside the gene matches. Germline V gives CDR1 GTSNPN, CDR2 SVGIG (reference sequence).